Each of the 23 T cell receptor beta chains below was sequenced from the same sample in a study of blood T cell repertoires in COVID-19. Here immunoSEQ multiplex PCR was the method, and the copy in TCRdb shows in-frame clones only, minus some. The top ten hold under 8.5% of the sample, which has some 230,000 clones, 80% to 85% seen once. The sample consisted of peripheral blood. Receptors originate from a woman of 80 years or more with COVID-19, enrolled during active disease.

The V call is TRBV30, the J call TRBJ2-3, with TRBD2 matching over 13 bases. CDR3 size: 18 residues. After removal of 3 bases from V and 0 bases from J, the junction contained 9 bases not matched to a gene. CDR1 GTSNPN and CDR2 SVGIG come from the germline V gene (reference sequence). CDR3 loop: CAWSAVPGLAGSTDTQYF. CDR3 sequence (DNA): TGTGCCTGGAGCGCTGTCCCGGGACTAGCGGGAAGCACAGATACGCAGTATTTT.

A single count supports this clone. The chain links TRBV20-1 to TRBJ1-5; D unresolved. CDR3 length: 11 residues. Germline V gene lookup returns CDR1 DFQATT and CDR2 SNEGSKA (reference sequence). V lost 3 bases and J 2 bases, leaving 2 bases between the germline ends. For the CDR3, the DNA is TGCAGTGCTAGCGGCAATCAGCCCCAGCATTTT. Encoded protein: CSASGNQPQHF.

This chain connects TRBV27 to TRBJ1-5; perhaps TRBD1 as D (6 bases). The CDR3 spans 15 residues. Germline V gene lookup returns CDR1 MNHEY and CDR2 SMNVEV (reference sequence). V was cut by 6 bases and J by 6 bases, with 18 bases left in between. CDR3 DNA sequence: TGTGCCAGCAGCGTTAGGGGGGGGCATGGTCAGCCCCAGCATTTT. Its translation is CASSVRGGHGQPQHF.

The chain carries TRBV6-6 and TRBJ2-2; D is possibly TRBD2 (6 bases). The CDR3 runs to 15 residues. The V gene's germline CDR1 is MNHNY and CDR2 SVGAGI (reference sequence). The V and J ends lost 6 bases and 3 bases respectively, with 14 bases between them. The CDR3 sequence is CASSMGGVDTGELFF. The CDR3 DNA reads as TGTGCCAGCAGCATGGGGGGAGTTGACACCGGGGAGCTGTTTTTT.

CDR3 sequence reads: CASSLLAYEAFF. The CDR3, as DNA: TGTGCCAGCAGCTTATTGGCATATGAAGCTTTCTTT. The chain has TRBV7-2 and TRBJ1-1; D is unclear. Germline V gene sequence: CDR1 SGHTA, CDR2 FQGNSA. V lost 2 bases, J lost 7 bases, and 8 bases lay in between. This CDR3 has 12 amino acids.

In this sample, this clone turned up many times. V gene TRBV6-5 combines with J gene TRBJ2-7; tentatively, D is TRBD2 (6 bases). This CDR3 spans 13 amino acids. V lost 6 bases, J lost 0 bases, and 9 bases lay in between. The V gene's germline CDR1 is MNHEY and CDR2 SVGAGI. As DNA, the CDR3 is TGTGCCAGCAGCCTGACTAGCTCCTACGAGCAGTACTTC. The encoded protein is CASSLTSSYEQYF.

V and J are TRBV18 and TRBJ1-1, with 7 bases matching TRBD1. The CDR3 has 13 amino acids. From germline, CDR1 is KGHSH and CDR2 LQKENI. Losses at the gene ends were 3 bases for V and 8 bases for J; bases not matched to a gene: 6. CDR3 bases: TGTGCCAGCTCACCGGTCCAGACAGGGGAAGCTTTCTTT. As protein: CASSPVQTGEAFF.

The chain carries TRBV6-5 and TRBJ2-3; D is undetermined. Trimming shortened V by 1 base and J by 6 bases, and 5 bases separated the two germline ends. Germline CDR1 reads MNHEY; CDR2 reads SVGAGI. CDR3 length: 12 amino acids. The DNA for the CDR3 is TGTGCCAGCAGTTACTGGGCTGATACGCAGTATTTT. It translates to CASSYWADTQYF.

This rearrangement joins TRBV4-2 to TRBJ2-7; 7 bases match TRBD1. Germline CDR1 reads LGHNA; CDR2 reads YNFKEQ. V shed 4 bases, J shed 7 bases, and the junction held 4 bases outside the gene matches. The CDR3 is 12 amino acids. CDR3 DNA: TGTGCCAGCAGCCGTCCACAGGGGGAGCAGTACTTC. Its protein product is CASSRPQGEQYF.

The rearrangement joins TRBV2 to TRBJ1-1; D unresolved. Germline V gene lookup returns CDR1 SNHLY and CDR2 FYNNEI. The CDR3 totals 14 residues. Trimming removed 6 bases from V and 6 bases from J, with 17 bases in between. In DNA, the CDR3 is TGTGCCAGCAGCCCCGATGCGCGAATACCTGAAGCTTTCTTT. Translated: CASSPDARIPEAFF.

This sequence joins TRBV18 and TRBJ2-7; 12 nucleotides match TRBD1. Germline V gene data show CDR1 as KGHSH and CDR2 as LQKENI. V lost 4 bases to trimming and J lost 4 bases; unmatched junction nucleotides: 2. The CDR3 loop spans 14 amino acids. CDR3 in DNA: TGTGCCAGCTCACGGGACAGGGGGCCGTACGAGCAGTACTTC. It translates to CASSRDRGPYEQYF. The whole variable domain, remainder taken from reference TRBV18 and TRBJ2-7, is NAGVMQNPRHLVRRRGQEARLRCSPMKGHSHVYWYRQLPEEGLKFMVYLQKENIIDESGMPKERFSAEFPKEGPSILRIQQVVRGDSAAYFCASSRDRGPYEQYFGPGTRLTVT.

This chain links TRBV4-3 with TRBJ2-7; 8 nucleotides match TRBD2. CDR3 length: 15 residues. V trimming: 1 base; J trimming: 2 bases; junction bases outside the gene matches: 4. Germline V gene data show CDR1 as LGHNA and CDR2 as YSLEER. CDR3 region: CASSQAWRGAYEQYF. The CDR3 coding sequence is TGCGCCAGCAGCCAAGCTTGGCGGGGGGCCTACGAGCAGTACTTC.

This sequence joins TRBV7-2 and TRBJ1-5; possible D gene TRBD1, 6 bases. The germline V and J ends were trimmed by 6 bases and 2 bases, with 11 bases remaining between them. The CDR3 is 14 residues long. The germline V gene has CDR1 SGHTA and CDR2 FQGNSA. For the CDR3, the DNA is TGTGCCAGCAGTGAACGACAGGGCAATCAGCCCCAGCATTTT. This encodes CASSERQGNQPQHF.

The chain employs TRBV18 and TRBJ2-6; D is perhaps TRBD1 (7 bases). The V gene lost 4 bases and the J gene lost 0 bases, with 22 bases spanning the gap. The CDR3 is 20 amino acids. In germline, CDR1 is KGHSH, CDR2 LQKENI. CDR3 in DNA: TGTGCCAGCTCACTTTGGCGGGCGGGACAGTTGATCTCTGGGGCCAACGTCCTGACTTTC. Amino acids: CASSLWRAGQLISGANVLTF.

V and J are TRBV6-1 and TRBJ2-3, with D unclear. The CDR3 is 16 amino acids. V was cut by 2 bases and J by 2 bases, with 14 bases left in between. CDR1 is MNHNS and CDR2 is SASEGT in the germline V gene. The CDR3 DNA follows: TGTGCCAGCAGTGAAACGCCCTCTAGGTTCACAGATACGCAGTATTTT. Translated, it gives CASSETPSRFTDTQYF.

The chain uses TRBV3-1 (or the pseudogene TRBV3-2) and TRBJ1-2; the match to TRBD1 covers 7 bases. This CDR3 has 14 amino acids. Germline values: CDR1 LGHDT, CDR2 YNNKEL (reference sequence). The trim removed 1 base at V and 6 bases at J, leaving 5 bases unmatched. In nucleotides, the CDR3 is TGTGCCAGCAGCCAAGGGGTACAGGGGCATGGCTACACCTTC. Translating it yields CASSQGVQGHGYTF.

The chain recombines TRBV6-6 with TRBJ1-3; no clear D gene. This CDR3 has 14 residues. The ends were cut back, 6 bases at V and 3 bases at J, with 12 bases in the middle. Germline V gene lookup returns CDR1 MNHNY and CDR2 SVGAGI (reference sequence). CDR3 sequence (DNA): TGTGCCAGCAGCCTCCTGGGAGGTGGAAACACCATATATTTT. Its translation: CASSLLGGGNTIYF.

This chain joins TRBV29-1 and TRBJ2-2; tentatively, D is TRBD1 (5 bases). The CDR3 contains 15 residues. Germline loops: CDR1 SQVTM, CDR2 ANQGSEA. Trimming shortened V by 0 bases and J by 3 bases, and 11 bases separated the two germline ends. This chain's CDR3 is CSVEDQTAYTGELFF. In DNA, the CDR3 is TGCAGCGTTGAAGACCAGACAGCCTACACCGGGGAGCTGTTTTTT.

CDR3 loop: CATSRTISGTGEPYEQYF. CDR3 DNA: TGTGCCACCAGCAGGACGATATCCGGGACAGGGGAACCCTACGAGCAGTACTTC. The rearrangement links TRBV15 to TRBJ2-7; 10 positions match TRBD1. Germline CDR1 reads LNHNV; CDR2 reads YYDKDF (reference sequence). The CDR3 spans 18 residues. The junction had 13 bases not matched to a gene; V was cut back by 3 bases and J by 2 bases.

Comment on this clone: At one boundary the junction diverges from the germline segment, which might be a read error. This chain links TRBV12-3 or TRBV12-4 with TRBJ1-5; tentatively, D is TRBD1 (6 bases). The CDR3 has 11 amino acids. CDR3 sequence: CATPRPGDENF. CDR3 bases: TGTGCCACCCCTCGGCCAGGGGACGAAAATTTT.

The chain carries TRBV19 and TRBJ1-1; 11 nucleotides agree with TRBD1. Per germline, CDR1 LNHDA and CDR2 SQIVND (reference sequence). Trimming removed 9 bases from V and 2 bases from J; junction bases left unmatched: 14. The CDR3 consists of 17 residues. CDR3: CASARVRDRGTNTEAFF. The CDR3 nucleotides read TGTGCCAGCGCTCGGGTCCGGGACAGGGGGACTAACACTGAAGCTTTCTTT. Combining the CDR3 with reference TRBV19 and TRBJ1-1 gives the whole variable domain DGGITQSPKYLFRKEGQNVTLSCEQNLNHDAMYWYRQDPGQGLRLIYYSQIVNDFQKGDIAEGYSVSREKKESFPLTVTSAQKNPTAFYLCASARVRDRGTNTEAFFGQGTRLTVV.

The J gene is TRBJ2-5, the V gene TRBV19, with 11 bases that match TRBD2. Germline V gene sequence: CDR1 LNHDA, CDR2 SQIVND (reference sequence). This CDR3 has 15 amino acids. With V trimmed by 4 bases and J by 7 bases, 8 bases remained unmatched. For the CDR3, the DNA is TGTGCCAGTAGTAGGAGTAGCGGGGGGGTAGGGACCCAGTACTTC. Amino acid sequence: CASSRSSGGVGTQYF. The full variable domain, with the rest looked up from reference TRBV19 and TRBJ2-5, is DGGITQSPKYLFRKEGQNVTLSCEQNLNHDAMYWYRQDPGQGLRLIYYSQIVNDFQKGDIAEGYSVSREKKESFPLTVTSAQKNPTAFYLCASSRSSGGVGTQYFGPGTRLLVL.

This clone was found a few times. This rearrangement joins TRBV12-3 or TRBV12-4 to TRBJ1-1; TRBD1 agrees at 7 bases. This CDR3 contains 13 residues. V trimming: 4 bases; J trimming: 2 bases; junction bases outside the gene matches: 1. This chain's CDR3 is CASSYRGNTEAFF. In DNA, the CDR3 is TGTGCCAGCAGTTACAGGGGTAACACTGAAGCTTTCTTT.